Listed below are T cell receptor beta chains from one sample, sequenced in a study of OX40 agonist ivuxolimab in advanced cancers. The protocol was immunoSEQ multiplex PCR, while the TCRdb copy is restricted to in-frame clones and leaves out a portion. The sample contains 65,000 to 85,000 clones, over 75% of which appear only once. This material consisted of CD4+ or CD8+ T cells sorted from blood, taken in a trial of the OX40 agonist ivuxolimab. These receptors all come from an adult with an advanced solid tumor such as melanoma, head and neck, liver or kidney cancer. The CDR3 runs from the conserved cysteine through the conserved F or W. The order of the fields is clone size, V gene, D gene, J gene, CDR3 DNA, CDR3 protein. The D gene is left open where the match is weak. Expanded clones get a size class; other rows say once, few or many, or leave the size out.

.,TRBV6-6,.,TRBJ2-7,TGTGCCAGCAGTTACGAAGTGTTCAGAAGCACCTACGAGCAGTACTTC,CASSYEVFRSTYEQYF
.,TRBV7-9,.,TRBJ1-1,TGTGCCAGTGGGGGCATGAACACTGAAGCTTTCTTT,CASGGMNTEAFF
.,TRBV4-2,.,TRBJ1-1,TGTGCCAGCAGCCAAGATCCGTGGGCCATGGTTTTGAACACTGAAGCTTTCTTT,CASSQDPWAMVLNTEAFF
few,TRBV6-1,TRBD1,TRBJ1-5,TGTGCCAGCAGTGAACCACAGGGACAGGGAATATCTAATAGCAATCAGCCCCAGCATTTT,CASSEPQGQGISNSNQPQHF
.,TRBV7-3,.,TRBJ2-3,TGTGCCAGCAGCTTAGGGGGCTACACAGATACGCAGTATTTT,CASSLGGYTDTQYF
.,TRBV5-1,TRBD1,TRBJ1-2,TGCGCCAGCAGCCGAGAAACCGGGACAGCGTATGGCTACACCTTC,CASSRETGTAYGYTF
.,TRBV5-8,TRBD1,TRBJ1-2,TGTGCCAGCAGCTTTCGACAGGGAAGTTACTATGGCTACACCTTC,CASSFRQGSYYGYTF
.,TRBV2,.,TRBJ2-1,TGTGCCAGCATAAAGGGTCTTGCCTACAATGAGCAGTTCTTC,CASIKGLAYNEQFF
few,TRBV6-6,TRBD1,TRBJ2-1,TGTGCCAGCGCGGACAGGGCCCCTTTAGATGAGCAGTTCTTC,CASADRAPLDEQFF
.,TRBV11-3,.,TRBJ1-2,TGTGCCAGCAGCCATAGCCAGGAGATTGATGGCTACACCTTC,CASSHSQEIDGYTF
.,TRBV7-2,.,TRBJ2-1,TGTGCCAGCCTCCGAAGCAGCTCCTACAATGAGCAGTTCTTC,CASLRSSSYNEQFF
.,TRBV25-1,.,TRBJ2-1,TGTGCCAGCAGTGGACCGGGGGGTCAGGGGCTGAACAATGAGCAGTTCTTC,CASSGPGGQGLNNEQFF
once,TRBV6-5,.,TRBJ1-4,TGTGCCAGCAGTTACTCCGACAGGAATTTAGAAAAACTGTTTTTT,CASSYSDRNLEKLFF
.,TRBV7-9,TRBD1,TRBJ1-1,TGTGCCAGCAGTCTGGGGACAGGGCCCGGAGGAACTGAAGCTTTCTTT,CASSLGTGPGGTEAFF
.,TRBV29-1,.,TRBJ1-2,TGCAGCGACACCGGGACGCTTGGCTACACCTTC,CSDTGTLGYTF
.,TRBV19,TRBD1,TRBJ1-5,TGTGCCATCGGGGACAGGGGGCAGGAACAGCCCCAGCATTTT,CAIGDRGQEQPQHF
.,TRBV5-1,TRBD1,TRBJ1-4,TGCGCCAGCAGCTTGGCCTTGACAGGGATAGAAAAACTGTTTTTT,CASSLALTGIEKLFF
.,TRBV5-1,TRBD1,TRBJ1-6,TGCGCCAGCAGCGCCCGGACAGGGGGCAATTCACCCCTCCACTTT,CASSARTGGNSPLHF
once,TRBV11-3,TRBD1,TRBJ2-1,TGTGCCAGCAGCCCGTCCCGGGACAGGAACAATGAGCAGTTCTTC,CASSPSRDRNNEQFF
.,TRBV27,.,TRBJ1-5,TGTGCCAGCAGTTTCTCCGGGGCCGAGGGCAATCAGCCCCAGCATTTT,CASSFSGAEGNQPQHF
once,TRBV5-4,.,TRBJ1-1,TGTGCCAGCAGCTTGGAGGGTAGGGGGAACGGTGAAGCTTTCTTT,CASSLEGRGNGEAFF
.,TRBV6-1,.,TRBJ2-7,TGTGCCAGCAGTTCGGGTCCACTCCCTGTCTACGAGCAGTACTTC,CASSSGPLPVYEQYF